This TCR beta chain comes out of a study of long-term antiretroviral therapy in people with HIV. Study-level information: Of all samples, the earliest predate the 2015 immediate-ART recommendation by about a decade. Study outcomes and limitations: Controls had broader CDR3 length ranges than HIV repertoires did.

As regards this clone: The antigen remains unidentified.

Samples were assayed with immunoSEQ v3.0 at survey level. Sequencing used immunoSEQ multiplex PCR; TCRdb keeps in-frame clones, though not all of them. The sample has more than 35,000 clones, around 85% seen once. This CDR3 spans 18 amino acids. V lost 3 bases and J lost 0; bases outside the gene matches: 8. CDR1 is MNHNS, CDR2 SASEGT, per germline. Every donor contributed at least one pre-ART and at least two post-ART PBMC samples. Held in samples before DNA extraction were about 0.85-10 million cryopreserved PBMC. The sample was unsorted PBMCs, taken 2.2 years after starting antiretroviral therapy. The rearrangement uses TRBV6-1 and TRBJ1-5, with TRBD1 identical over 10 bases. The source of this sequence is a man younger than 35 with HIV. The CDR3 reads CASSDAWTGGDSNQPQHF. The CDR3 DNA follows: TGTGCCAGCAGTGACGCCTGGACAGGGGGTGATAGCAATCAGCCCCAGCATTTT.